This T cell receptor beta chain stems from a study of shared clonotypes between healthy human individuals (dated by TCRdb to the early 2020s). Context from the whole study: A couple of women and a few men aged 18 to 49 years were included in the cohort. To increase sequencing depth and limit assay-specific biases, TCR repertoire library preparation and sequencing were carried out by different laboratories using diverse techniques. Per donor, leukapheresis produced somewhere between about 0.85 and 10 billion PBMCs. For each donor, three plates each were used for CD4 naive and CD4 memory, two plates were used for CD8 naive, and one plate was used for CD8 memory. Blood TCR repertoires of a handful of healthy adults were deeply sequenced to estimate repertoire size and the extent of clonotype sharing between individuals. Broader findings and caveats from the paper: Incomplete sequencing was indicated by rarefaction of sorted-subset datasets, despite the large sequencing depth. The genetic and exposure-history diversity represented was limited by the small number of donors. When a handful of donors were compared, the shared fraction of clonotypes was 5% to 6.5% for naive CD4, around 4% for naive CD8, 2% to 2.5% for memory CD4, and roughly 0.43% for memory CD8. Larger estimated clonotype richness was generally found for naive subsets than for memory subsets. Based on pairwise subsampling, the degree of clonotype sharing among donors was expected to be affected by sequencing depth. Sampling was restricted to blood, and TCR repertoires in tissues likely differ from the TCR repertoires found in blood. Compared with non-shared clonotypes, clonotypes shared by all four sorted-subset donors had higher generation probabilities.

CDR1 and CDR2 were assigned from the germline V gene (reference sequence) as LNHDA and SQIVND. Inclusive of the bounding cysteine and phenylalanine, the CDR3 is 15 residues long. Only the CDR3 DNA is retained, 45 bases long and in frame from the first base. V is trimmed back by 2 bases and J by 5 bases, and the junction contains 9 bases that no gene match accounts for. Using the deep immunoSEQ assay, TCR CDR3 regions were amplified from genomic DNA by multiplex PCR. For each cell subset, the extracted genomic DNA was distributed evenly across all wells of several immunoSEQ 96-well plates, and each plate served as one replicate. For sorted subsets, about 200 ng genomic DNA, equal to tens of thousands of T cell genomes, was loaded into each replicate PCR. Purified libraries were measured with a Qubit 3.0 fluorometer, size-checked on a Bioanalyzer 2100, and measured again with the KAPA Library Quantification kit. A separate single-read 150-cycle Illumina NextSeq 550 flow cell was used to sequence each immunoSEQ 96-well plate. Per the source publication's procedure: Because only junctional sequences without quality scores were contained in the immunoSEQ output, filtering matching that applied to full-length reads could not be performed. To assign V/J genes and CDR3, sequences were annotated against IMGT germline references using PyIR, a Python wrapper for IgBLAST v1.9. Reads were removed for weak V/J assignments (E-value above 1e-6), missing CDR3, stop codons, out-of-frame junctions, or ambiguous translated residues. A V3J clonotype was defined by an identical inferred V gene, J gene, and CDR3 amino acid sequence. To compute the percentage overlap between repertoires, the number of shared unique clonotypes was divided by the size of the smaller repertoire. RTK rarefaction, the Chao1 estimator, and Recon v2.1 estimates of unobserved clonotypes were used to assess repertoire richness. For all TCRbeta clonotypes obtained by the gDNA method from several donors, generation probabilities were computed with OLGA. TCRdb holds this immuneACCESS table with in-frame rearrangements only. Some clones are missing; in checked studies, unresolved V genes explain under half, and the rest has no known cause. That table is the source of V, J and clone size, and D and trimming were worked out from the DNA. The sample table lists 640,000 or so clones, more than 70% of them with a count of one. About 2% of the sample goes to the ten largest clones.

Turning to this clone: Its recognized antigen is unknown. Base qualities are not provided; no much larger clone lies one nucleotide away.

The donors were healthy, HIV-negative adults with no recently reported acute infections or vaccinations. Every donor was a Caucasian adult residing in Nashville, Tennessee, USA. CD4+ T cells were enriched by magnetic negative selection, after which naive cells were positively selected on CD45RA and the negative fraction was taken as the memory subset. Blood was collected by leukapheresis, and PBMCs were isolated by Ficoll-Histopaque density gradient centrifugation and then cryopreserved in liquid nitrogen vapor phase. Analytical flow cytometry was used to check the purity and quantity of each magnetically sorted T cell population. Each sorted fraction had its genomic DNA isolated and then quantified by UV absorbance on a Nanodrop 2000c.

The source material was memory CD4+ T cells sorted from blood. What the cell subset or site label conveys for this sample: CD45RA-negative fraction. The source of this sequence is a woman aged 30 to 39 in good health. The chain employs TRBV19 and TRBJ2-7; the central 7 bases match TRBD1. The DNA reads TGTGCCAGTAGTATACAGGCAGGGGGATCTCACGAGCAGTACTTC. Translated, this is CASSIQAGGSHEQYF.